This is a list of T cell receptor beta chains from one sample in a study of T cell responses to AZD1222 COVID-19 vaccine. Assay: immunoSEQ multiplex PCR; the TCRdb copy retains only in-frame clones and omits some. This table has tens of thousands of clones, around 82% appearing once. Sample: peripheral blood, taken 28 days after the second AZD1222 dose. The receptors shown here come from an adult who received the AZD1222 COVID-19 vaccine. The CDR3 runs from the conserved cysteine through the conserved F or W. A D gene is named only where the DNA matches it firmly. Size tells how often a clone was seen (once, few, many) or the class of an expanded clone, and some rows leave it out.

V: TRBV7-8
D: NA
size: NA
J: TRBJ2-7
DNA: TGTGCCAGCAGCTTAGCGGGGTCCACCTCCTACGAGCAGTACTTC
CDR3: CASSLAGSTSYEQYF

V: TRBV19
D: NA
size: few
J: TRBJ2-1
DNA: TGTGCCAGTAGTATCCGAGATGAGCAGTTCTTC
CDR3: CASSIRDEQFF

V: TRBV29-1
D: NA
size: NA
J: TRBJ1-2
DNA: TGCAGCGTCGACGGCGGTCGGGGGAGGGGATTGGTCTACACCTTC
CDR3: CSVDGGRGRGLVYTF

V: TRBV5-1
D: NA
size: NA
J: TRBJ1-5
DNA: TGCGCCAGCAGCAGGGGGGAGGGAAGCAATCAGCCCCAGCATTTT
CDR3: CASSRGEGSNQPQHF

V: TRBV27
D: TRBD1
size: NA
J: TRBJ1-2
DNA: TGTGCCAGCAGCCCGGCGAGGGGGCAGAGCTACACCTTC
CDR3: CASSPARGQSYTF

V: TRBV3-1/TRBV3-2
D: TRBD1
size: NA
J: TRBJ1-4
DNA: TGTGCCAGCAGCCACTACGGACAGGGCAGAAATGAAAAACTGTTTTTT
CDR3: CASSHYGQGRNEKLFF

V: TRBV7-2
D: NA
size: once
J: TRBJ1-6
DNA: TGTGCCAGCAGCAGGGACTCTCCGGGGTCACCCCTCCACTTT
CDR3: CASSRDSPGSPLHF

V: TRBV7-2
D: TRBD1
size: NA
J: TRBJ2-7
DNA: TGTGCCAGCAGCCCTACTGGGACAGTCTCCTACGAGCAGTACTTC
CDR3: CASSPTGTVSYEQYF

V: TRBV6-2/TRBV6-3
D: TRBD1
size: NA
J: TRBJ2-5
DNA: TGTGCCAGCAGCCTTGACCTACAGGGGCGAGGAGAGACCCAGTACTTC
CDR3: CASSLDLQGRGETQYF

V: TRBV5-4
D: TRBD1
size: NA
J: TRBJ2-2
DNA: TGTGCCAGCAGCTTCGACAGGGTTGGGGGCACCGGGGAGCTGTTTTTT
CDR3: CASSFDRVGGTGELFF

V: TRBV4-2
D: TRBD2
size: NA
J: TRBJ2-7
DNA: TGTGCCAGCAGCCAGGACCGTCTAGCGGGAGGGCACGAGCAGTACTTC
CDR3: CASSQDRLAGGHEQYF

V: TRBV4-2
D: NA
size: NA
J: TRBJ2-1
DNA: TGTGCCAGCAGCCAAGATTCGGGCTCGGGGAATGAGCAGTTCTTC
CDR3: CASSQDSGSGNEQFF

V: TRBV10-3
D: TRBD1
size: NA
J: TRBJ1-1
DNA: TGTGCCATCAGTGAACCCAGGGGGCCCGAAGCTTTCTTT
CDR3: CAISEPRGPEAFF

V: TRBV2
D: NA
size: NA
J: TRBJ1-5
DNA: TGTGCCAGCTCAGGGGAGGAACTCCCAAATCAGCCCCAGCATTTT
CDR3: CASSGEELPNQPQHF

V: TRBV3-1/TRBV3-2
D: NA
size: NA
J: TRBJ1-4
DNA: TGTGCCAGCAGCCCGCAGGGACACCCTAATGAAAAACTGTTTTTT
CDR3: CASSPQGHPNEKLFF

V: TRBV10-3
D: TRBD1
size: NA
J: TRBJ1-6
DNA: TGTGCCATCAGTTCTACCGGGACAGGGGATTCACCCCTCCACTTT
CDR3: CAISSTGTGDSPLHF

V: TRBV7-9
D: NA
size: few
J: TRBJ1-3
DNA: TGTGCCAGCAGGCGGGAAGGCTCTGGAAACACCATATATTTT
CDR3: CASRREGSGNTIYF

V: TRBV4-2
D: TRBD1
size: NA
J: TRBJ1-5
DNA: TGTGCCAGCAGCGATCTAGGGGGCGGTCAGCCCCAGCATTTT
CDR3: CASSDLGGGQPQHF